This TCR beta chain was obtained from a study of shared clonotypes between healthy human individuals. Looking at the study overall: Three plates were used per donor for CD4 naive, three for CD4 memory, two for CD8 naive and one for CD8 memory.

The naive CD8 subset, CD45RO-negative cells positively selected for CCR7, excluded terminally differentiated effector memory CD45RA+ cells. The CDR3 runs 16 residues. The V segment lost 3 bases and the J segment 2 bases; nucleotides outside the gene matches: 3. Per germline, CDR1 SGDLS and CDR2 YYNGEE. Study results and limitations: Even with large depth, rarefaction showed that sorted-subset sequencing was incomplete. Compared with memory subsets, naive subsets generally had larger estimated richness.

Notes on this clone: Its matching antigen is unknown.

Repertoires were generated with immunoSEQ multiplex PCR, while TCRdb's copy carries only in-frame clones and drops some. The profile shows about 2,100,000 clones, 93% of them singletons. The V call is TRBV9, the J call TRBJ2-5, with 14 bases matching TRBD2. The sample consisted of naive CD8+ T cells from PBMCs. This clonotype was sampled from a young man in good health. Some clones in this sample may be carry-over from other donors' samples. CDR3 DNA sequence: TGTGCCAGCAGCGACCGACTAGCGGGAGGGCAAGAGACCCAGTACTTC. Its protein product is CASSDRLAGGQETQYF.